A single sample is the source of the 10 T cell receptor beta chains below, sequenced in a study of patients and donors after allogeneic stem cell transplantation (TCRdb year 2020). The library was built by means of RT-PCR. Instrument on record: NextSeq 550. In-frame beta chains were kept once TCRdb had trimmed the public reads at Q25 with fastp and called clones with MiXCR. Rows matching on CDR3 protein sequence are summarized as one entry with the most common DNA and genes. Present in this sample are roughly 880,000 distinct CDR3 sequences, around 17% of which were seen just once. The ten largest clones take up 6% of the sample. The sequenced sample was blood, either unsorted or a sorted T cell fraction (not recorded which). The receptors were gathered from a human donor who was either an allogeneic HSCT recipient or a stem cell or donor lymphocyte infusion donor (not recorded which). It is not recorded whose cells these are; they may come from a transplant donor.

This clonotype was observed a few times. The rearrangement uses TRBV20-1 and TRBJ2-1; unclear D gene. CDR3 length: 15 amino acids. The V and J ends lost 0 bases and 5 bases respectively, with 14 bases between them. Germline V gene lookup returns CDR1 DFQATT and CDR2 SNEGSKA (reference sequence). CDR3 DNA sequence: TGCAGTGCTAGAGACCTCCCTGAACCAAACAATGAGCAGTTCTTC. Translation: CSARDLPEPNNEQFF.

This clonotype turned up a few times. The rearrangement joins TRBV9 to TRBJ2-5; D is possibly TRBD2 (5 bases). CDR3 length: 14 amino acids. V gave up 3 bases and J gave up 5 bases, with 14 bases separating them. Germline CDR1 is SGDLS and CDR2 is YYNGEE. This CDR3 reads CASSALTSLETQYF. CDR3 DNA sequence: TGTGCCAGCAGCGCCCTAACTAGTTTGGAGACCCAGTACTTC.

The sample holds a few counts of this clonotype. This chain uses TRBV9 with TRBJ2-1, with D possibly being TRBD1 (5 bases). V shed 0 bases and J shed 7 bases, with 11 bases lying between them. This CDR3 has 14 amino acids. Germline CDR1 is SGDLS and CDR2 is YYNGEE. This CDR3 is CASSVVGRANEQFF. The CDR3 region has the DNA TGTGCCAGCAGCGTAGTGGGCAGGGCAAATGAGCAGTTCTTC.

This clonotype showed up many times. One junction end disagrees with the germline gene, perhaps due to a read error. The V call is TRBV5-1, the J call TRBJ1-2; TRBD1 matches at 8 bases. The length of the CDR3 is 12 residues. Per the germline V gene, CDR1 is SGHRS and CDR2 is YFSETQ. In DNA form, the CDR3 reads TGTGCCAGCAGTTTAGACAGGGGCGGCTACACCTTC. The encoded protein is CASSLDRGGYTF.

This clonotype was detected a few times. The chain is built from TRBV5-1 and TRBJ1-2; TRBD1 agrees at 9 bases. V shed 0 bases, J shed 3 bases, and the junction held 9 bases outside the gene matches. The CDR3 has 17 residues. Germline-derived CDR1 and CDR2 are SGHRS and YFSETQ. In DNA form, the CDR3 reads TGCGCCAGCAGCTTGGTACAGGGGGCTAATAGAGACTATGGCTACACCTTC. Protein sequence: CASSLVQGANRDYGYTF.

This chain links TRBV12-3 or TRBV12-4 with TRBJ2-7, with D unresolved. V was shortened by 2 bases and J by 5 bases, with 4 bases between the two germline ends. The CDR3 totals 11 residues. CDR3 DNA: TGTGCCAGCAGTTTAATGGACGAGCAGTACTTC. This translates into CASSLMDEQYF.

This sequence joins TRBV27 and TRBJ2-7; the D gene could be TRBD1 or TRBD2 (5 bases each). The length of the CDR3 is 15 residues. Trimming cost V 9 bases and J 2 bases, with 20 bases left between them. CDR1 and CDR2 (germline): MNHEY, SMNVEV (reference sequence). The DNA for the CDR3 is TGTGCCAGTAAGCGGTCCGGGACGACCCCCTACGAGCAGTACTTC. It specifies CASKRSGTTPYEQYF.

J is TRBJ2-7 and V is TRBV7-6; a possible D gene is TRBD2 (8 bases). The germline V gene has CDR1 SGHVS and CDR2 FNYEAQ. The CDR3 totals 16 residues. V was cut by 5 bases and J by 1 base, with 18 bases left in between. In DNA, the CDR3 is TGTGCCAGCAGCCGAGGGACAGCGGGGGTGTCCTACGAGCAGTACTTC. It yields the protein CASSRGTAGVSYEQYF. The entire variable domain, with the rest obtained from reference TRBV7-6 and TRBJ2-7, is as follows: GAGVSQSPRYKVTKRGQDVALRCDPISGHVSLYWYRQALGQGPEFLTYFNYEAQQDKSGLPNDRFSAERPEGSISTLTIQRTEQRDSAMYRCASSRGTAGVSYEQYFGPGTRLTVT.

This clonotype showed up just a few times. This chain uses TRBV28 with TRBJ2-1; D remains ambiguous. The length of the CDR3 is 14 residues. The V and J ends lost 2 bases and 5 bases respectively, with 10 bases between them. The germline gives CDR1 MDHEN, CDR2 SYDVKM. The CDR3 region is CASSLRQANNEQFF. As DNA, the CDR3 is TGTGCCAGCAGTTTACGGCAGGCCAACAATGAGCAGTTCTTC. Full variable domain (remainder filled in from reference TRBV28 and TRBJ2-1): DVKVTQSSRYLVKRTGEKVFLECVQDMDHENMFWYRQDPGLGLRLIYFSYDVKMKEKGDIPEGYSVSREKKERFSLILESASTNQTSMYLCASSLRQANNEQFFGPGTRLTVL.

This chain uses TRBV15 with TRBJ1-2; TRBD1 is a possible D gene (5 bases). V was cut by 3 bases and J by 7 bases, with 15 bases left in between. In germline, CDR1 is LNHNV, CDR2 YYDKDF (reference sequence). The CDR3 has 14 amino acids. The CDR3 region is CATSRGREFSGYTF. In DNA form, the CDR3 reads TGTGCCACCAGCAGGGGCAGGGAGTTCAGTGGCTACACCTTC.